This is a list of T cell receptor beta chains from one sample in a study of shared clonotypes between healthy human individuals. Using immunoSEQ multiplex PCR, the repertoire was profiled, and TCRdb retains in-frame clones only, with some absent. Seen here are about 2.1 million clones, approximately 94% observed once, and the top ten hold around 1.7%. The sample was naive CD8+ T cells from PBMCs. Every receptor here comes from a man younger than 35 in good health. Some clones in this sample may be carry-over from other donors' samples. The CDR3 runs from the conserved cysteine through the conserved F or W. D genes are given only for firm matches. Where a row states a size, it is once, few, many or the class of an expanded clone; other rows omit it.

CDR3 DNA	CDR3 protein	V gene	D gene	J gene	clone size
TGTGCCAGCAGTTTCGACGCAGGGGTTGAGACCCAGTACTTC	CASSFDAGVETQYF	TRBV27	.	TRBJ2-5	.
TGTGCCAGCAGCTCCATCCCGGGGCCCATGAACACTGAAGCTTTCTTT	CASSSIPGPMNTEAFF	TRBV7-6	.	TRBJ1-1	.
TGTGCCAGCAGCTTAGAGATACGGGAAACAGATACGCAGTATTTT	CASSLEIRETDTQYF	TRBV11-1	.	TRBJ2-3	.
TGTGCCAGCAGGCAGACAGGGAGAAAGGGTGAAGCTTTCTTT	CASRQTGRKGEAFF	TRBV28	TRBD1	TRBJ1-1	.
TGTGCCAGCAGTCCGGACAGGGGGCGCAGAAACGAGCAGTACTTC	CASSPDRGRRNEQYF	TRBV28	TRBD1	TRBJ2-7	.
TGTGCCAGCTCACCGAGGGGGGAGGATACGCAGTATTTT	CASSPRGEDTQYF	TRBV18	.	TRBJ2-3	.
TGTGCCAGCAGCCAAGAGGGGACAACAGGACTCTTGGGCTACACCTTC	CASSQEGTTGLLGYTF	TRBV14	.	TRBJ1-2	.
TGTGCCAGCAGCTTAGGGAGGGATTGGCGGGTAGCGGACACAGATACGCAGTATTTT	CASSLGRDWRVADTDTQYF	TRBV7-2	.	TRBJ2-3	.
TGTGCCTCCCGCGGGGCGGGCACAGATACGCAGTATTTT	CASRGAGTDTQYF	TRBV11-2	.	TRBJ2-3	.
TGTGCCAGCAGCTTACGGGCAGGGGGAGAAGAGCAGTACTTC	CASSLRAGGEEQYF	TRBV11-2	TRBD1	TRBJ2-7	.
TGTGCCAGCAGTACGACCGGGACAGTAAACACCGGGGAGCTGTTTTTT	CASSTTGTVNTGELFF	TRBV27	TRBD1	TRBJ2-2	.
TGTGCCGCCGGGCCCTTTAACTATGGCTACACCTTC	CAAGPFNYGYTF	TRBV27	.	TRBJ1-2	.
TGTGCCAGCAGTTTATCGCAGGGGTGGACTGAAGCTTTCTTT	CASSLSQGWTEAFF	TRBV27	.	TRBJ1-1	.
TGTGCCAGCAGCTTTGGGGAGGGTGAGCAGTTCTTC	CASSFGEGEQFF	TRBV7-9	TRBD2	TRBJ2-1	.
TGCGCCAGCAGCCCGATAGCGGGAATAAGGGAGACCCAGTACTTC	CASSPIAGIRETQYF	TRBV4-1	TRBD2	TRBJ2-5	.
TGTGCCAGCAGTTTAGGGGACAGGGGCAACACTGAGCAGTTCTTC	CASSLGDRGNTEQFF	TRBV27	TRBD1	TRBJ2-1	once
TGTGCCAGCAGTTGGGACCAATACAATGAGCAGTTCTTC	CASSWDQYNEQFF	TRBV27	.	TRBJ2-1	.
TGTGCCTCCAGCCCCACTAGCGGGAGCGCCTACAATGAGCAGTTCTTC	CASSPTSGSAYNEQFF	TRBV10-3	TRBD2	TRBJ2-1	.
TGTGCCAGCAGCCCGATCCCTGTGGATGAGCAGTTCTTC	CASSPIPVDEQFF	TRBV7-2	.	TRBJ2-1	.
TGTGCCAGCACCCTAGTCCCCGGGGGGCTGGACACCATATATTTT	CASTLVPGGLDTIYF	TRBV28	.	TRBJ1-3	.
TGTGCCAGCAGTTACTCAAAAGGCAAGCCCTACAATGAGCAGTTCTTC	CASSYSKGKPYNEQFF	TRBV6-5	.	TRBJ2-1	once
TGTGCCAGCATGAGAGGAACTAGGACCGTCGGCCACGAGCAGTACTTC	CASMRGTRTVGHEQYF	TRBV2	.	TRBJ2-7	.
TGTGCCAGCAGTCCGGGACTAGACTCCTACGAGCAGTACTTC	CASSPGLDSYEQYF	TRBV5-6	TRBD2	TRBJ2-7	.
TGTGCCAGCAGTCACCTCCCGGGACAGGGGGACAATGAGCAGTTCTTC	CASSHLPGQGDNEQFF	TRBV27	TRBD1	TRBJ2-1	.
TGTGCCACCAGTGGACAGGGTGGGGACACCATATATTTT	CATSGQGGDTIYF	TRBV15	TRBD1	TRBJ1-3	.
TGTGCCAGCAGCAACCAGGACTGGTTTGGCACAGATACGCAGTATTTT	CASSNQDWFGTDTQYF	TRBV7-9	.	TRBJ2-3	.
TGTGCCAGCCGCTCTATTTTTGACAGGAGACGCACAGATACGCAGTATTTT	CASRSIFDRRRTDTQYF	TRBV27	.	TRBJ2-3	.
TGCAGCGGTACACTGCCGACAGATACGCAGTATTTT	CSGTLPTDTQYF	TRBV29-1	.	TRBJ2-3	once
TGTGCCTGGAGTGTAGTGCGGGATTCCTACGAGCAGTACTTC	CAWSVVRDSYEQYF	TRBV30	.	TRBJ2-7	.
TGTGCCAGCAGTATAGGACAGAGCTCCTACAATGAGCAGTTCTTC	CASSIGQSSYNEQFF	TRBV27	.	TRBJ2-1	.
TGTGCCAGCAGCGGCCGGGACAGCAGGCACATTCAGTACTTC	CASSGRDSRHIQYF	TRBV9	TRBD1	TRBJ2-4	.
TGCAGCGCCGTACCGGACAGTACCTACGAGCAGTACTTC	CSAVPDSTYEQYF	TRBV29-1	.	TRBJ2-7	.
TGTGCCAGCAGCGTGACTGCGGAGTCGACCCAGTACTTC	CASSVTAESTQYF	TRBV5-4	.	TRBJ2-5	.
TGCGCCAGCAGCCGGCCTTGGGGGGTCAACACTGAAGCTTTCTTT	CASSRPWGVNTEAFF	TRBV5-1	.	TRBJ1-1	.
TGTGCCAGCAGCGATAGCGGGAGAGACACCGGGGAGCTGTTTTTT	CASSDSGRDTGELFF	TRBV9	TRBD2	TRBJ2-2	.
TGCGCCAGCAGCGCCGGACCTCGGCAGGGACTGGATGGGGAGCAGTACTTC	CASSAGPRQGLDGEQYF	TRBV5-1	.	TRBJ2-7	.
TGTGCCAGCAGTCCCTCATTGGCAGAGAACACTGAAGCTTTCTTT	CASSPSLAENTEAFF	TRBV6-5	.	TRBJ1-1	.
TGCAGCGTTGAAAGCGGAATAAGCTCCTACGAGCAGTACTTC	CSVESGISSYEQYF	TRBV29-1	.	TRBJ2-7	.
TGTGCCAGCAGCTTCCCCAACTTAAACGACAAAGATACGCAGTATTTT	CASSFPNLNDKDTQYF	TRBV7-9	.	TRBJ2-3	.
TGCGCCAGCAGCCAAGACGTCGGGACTAGCGGGACCGAGCAGTTCTTC	CASSQDVGTSGTEQFF	TRBV4-3	TRBD2	TRBJ2-1	.
TGTGCCAGCAGCCCCCGGGCGCGGGACCAAGAGACCCAGTACTTC	CASSPRARDQETQYF	TRBV7-9	.	TRBJ2-5	.
TGCGCCAGCAGGGCCCCCTCGGGGGAGCAGTACTTC	CASRAPSGEQYF	TRBV5-1	.	TRBJ2-7	.